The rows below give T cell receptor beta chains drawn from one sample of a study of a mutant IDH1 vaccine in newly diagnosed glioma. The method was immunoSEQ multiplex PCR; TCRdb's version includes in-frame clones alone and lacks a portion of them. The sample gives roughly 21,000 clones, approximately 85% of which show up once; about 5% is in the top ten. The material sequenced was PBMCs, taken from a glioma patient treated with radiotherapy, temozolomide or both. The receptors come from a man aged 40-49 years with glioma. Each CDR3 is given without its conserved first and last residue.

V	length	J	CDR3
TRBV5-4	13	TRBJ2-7	ASSLYGTGKGEQY
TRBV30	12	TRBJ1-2	AADQIGAYYGYT
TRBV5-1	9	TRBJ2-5	ASSFQETQY
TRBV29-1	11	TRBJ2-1	SVEGDYPYEQF
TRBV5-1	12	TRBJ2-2	ASSTAAGAGELF
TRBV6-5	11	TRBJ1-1	ASRDTGGTEAF
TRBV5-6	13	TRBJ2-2	ASSPEARVTGELF
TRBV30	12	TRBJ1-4	AWSFPALNEKLF
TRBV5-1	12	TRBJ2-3	ASSVGHPTDTQY
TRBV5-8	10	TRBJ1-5	ASSFRDQPQH
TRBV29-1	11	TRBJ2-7	SVGRVGSYEQY
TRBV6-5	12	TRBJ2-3	ASRRAWGTDTQY
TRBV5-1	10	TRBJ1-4	ASSLVGEKLF
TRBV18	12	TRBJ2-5	ASSPRRTQDTQY
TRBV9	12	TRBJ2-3	ASSARERSDTQY
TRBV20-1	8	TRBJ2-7	SASPYEQY
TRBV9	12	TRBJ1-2	ASSVDGVVYGYT
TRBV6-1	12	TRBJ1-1	ASNRQGADTEAF
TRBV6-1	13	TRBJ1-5	ASLLGQLYNQPQH
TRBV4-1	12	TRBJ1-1	ASSHPGQGLAAF
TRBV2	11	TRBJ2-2	ASNERSTGELF
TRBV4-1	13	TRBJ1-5	ASSPGQGAGQPQH
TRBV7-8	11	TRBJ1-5	ATTASSHQPQH
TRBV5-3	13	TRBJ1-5	AKPRGGLSNQPQH
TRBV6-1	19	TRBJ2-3	ASSEARTPGPNIPRTDTQY
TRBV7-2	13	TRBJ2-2	ASSLAAGVDGELF